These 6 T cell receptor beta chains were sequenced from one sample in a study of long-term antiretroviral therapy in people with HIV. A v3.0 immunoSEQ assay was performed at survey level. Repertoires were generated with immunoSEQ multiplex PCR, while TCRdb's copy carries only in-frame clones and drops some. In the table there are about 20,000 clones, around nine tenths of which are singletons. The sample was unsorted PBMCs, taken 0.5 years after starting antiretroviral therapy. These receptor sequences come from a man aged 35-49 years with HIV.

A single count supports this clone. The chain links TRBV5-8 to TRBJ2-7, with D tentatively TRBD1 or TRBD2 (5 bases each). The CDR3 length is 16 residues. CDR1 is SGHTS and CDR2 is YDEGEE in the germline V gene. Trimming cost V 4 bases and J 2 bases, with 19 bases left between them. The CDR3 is CASSLDRGQGTYEQYF. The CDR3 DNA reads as TGTGCCAGCAGCCTGGACCGGGGCCAAGGGACCTACGAGCAGTACTTC. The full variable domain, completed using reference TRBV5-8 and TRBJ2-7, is EAGVTQSPTHLIKTRGQQATLRCSPISGHTSVYWYQQALGLGLQFLLWYDEGEERNRGNFPPRFSGRQFPNYSSELNVNALELEDSALYLCASSLDRGQGTYEQYFGPGTRLTVT.

The CDR3 DNA reads TGTGCCAGCAGCTTATCGGGTATCACTGAAGCTTTCTTT. It codes for CASSLSGITEAFF. The chain links TRBV7-8 to TRBJ1-1, with D unresolved. The CDR3 covers 13 residues. V was pared by 2 bases and J by 4 bases, with 8 bases between. Germline V gene lookup returns CDR1 SGHVS and CDR2 FQNEAQ.

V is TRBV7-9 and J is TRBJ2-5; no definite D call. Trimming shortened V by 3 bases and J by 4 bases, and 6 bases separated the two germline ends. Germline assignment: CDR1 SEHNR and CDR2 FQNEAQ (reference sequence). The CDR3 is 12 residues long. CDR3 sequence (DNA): TGTGCCAGCAGCTTCGTGCCAGAGACCCAGTACTTC. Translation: CASSFVPETQYF. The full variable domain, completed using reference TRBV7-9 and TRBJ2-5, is DTGVSQNPRHKITKRGQNVTFRCDPISEHNRLYWYRQTLGQGPEFLTYFQNEAQLEKSRLLSDRFSAERPKGSFSTLEIQRTEQGDSAMYLCASSFVPETQYFGPGTRLLVL.

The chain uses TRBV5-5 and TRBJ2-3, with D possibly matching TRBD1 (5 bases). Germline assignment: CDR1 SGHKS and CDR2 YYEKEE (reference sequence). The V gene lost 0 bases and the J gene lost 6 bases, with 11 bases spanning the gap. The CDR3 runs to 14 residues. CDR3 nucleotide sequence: TGTGCCAGCAGCTTGGAAGGGGAATGGGATACGCAGTATTTT. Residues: CASSLEGEWDTQYF.

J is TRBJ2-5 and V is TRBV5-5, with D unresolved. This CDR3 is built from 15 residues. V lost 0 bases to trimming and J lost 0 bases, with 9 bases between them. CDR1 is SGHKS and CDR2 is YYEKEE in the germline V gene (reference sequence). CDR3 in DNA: TGTGCCAGCAGCTTGGCCGACGGGTACCAAGAGACCCAGTACTTC. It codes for CASSLADGYQETQYF.

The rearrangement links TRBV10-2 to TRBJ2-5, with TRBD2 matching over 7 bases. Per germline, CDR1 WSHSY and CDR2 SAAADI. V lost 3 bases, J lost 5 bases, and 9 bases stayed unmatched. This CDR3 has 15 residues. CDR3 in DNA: TGCGCCAGCAGTGATCCCCAGCGGGGACCTGAGACCCAGTACTTC. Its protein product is CASSDPQRGPETQYF.